This T cell receptor (beta chain) was obtained from a study of response to subunit inactivated influenza vaccine. Each CDR3 protein gets one entry after TCRdb re-called the RT-PCR reads with MiXCR. The data show roughly 570,000 distinct CDR3 sequences, 13% to 15% seen once. The table lists this clonotype with a few counts. There are 14 residues in the CDR3. Germline assignment: CDR1 SGHRS and CDR2 YFSETQ. Between the trimmed V and J ends, which lost 4 bases and 3 bases, there was a span of 12 bases. The rearrangement joins TRBV5-1 to TRBJ2-3; perhaps D is TRBD1 or TRBD2 (5 bases each). The sequenced sample was PBMCs from blood, obtained 12 days after vaccination. This clonotype originated in a man aged 50 to 60 who received an inactivated influenza vaccine. CDR3 sequence reads: CASSELGVTDTQYF. CDR3 coding DNA: TGCGCCAGCAGCGAGCTGGGGGTTACAGATACGCAGTATTTT.